This TCR beta chain stems from a study of blood T cell repertoires in COVID-19. As for the study in general: The study drew acute and convalescent COVID-19 samples from the United States, Italy and Spain.

The table came from immunoSEQ multiplex PCR; TCRdb's copy has only in-frame clones and leaves some out. This table has about 14,000 clones, 70% to 90% appearing once. Material for sequencing was peripheral blood. The TCR comes from a human donor with active COVID-19. The donor label of this sample is uncertain.

The CDR3 protein is CASSLNSGPGGYTF. The CDR3 coding sequence is TGCGCCAGCAGCCTTAACTCCGGCCCGGGGGGCTACACCTTC. The chain uses TRBV4-3 and TRBJ1-2; no reliable D call. The V gene lost 4 bases and the J gene lost 8 bases, with 17 bases spanning the gap. CDR1 and CDR2 (germline): LGHNA, YSLEER. The CDR3 extends over 14 amino acids.